The clone carrying this T cell receptor beta chain came up many times. The target antigen is unknown. This sample was included in a study of response to subunit inactivated influenza vaccine. Study observations and caveats: It was suggested by the authors that few new T cells are recruited by each seasonal influenza vaccination.

CDR3 length: 14 amino acids. Germline V gene sequence: CDR1 SQVTM, CDR2 ANQGSEA. The ends lost 2 bases at V and 6 bases at J; junction bases unmatched: 2. TCRdb analysed the RT-PCR reads with MiXCR anew, one entry per CDR3 protein. The sample consists of some 850,000 distinct CDR3 sequences, less than 20% of them appearing once. This TCR was recovered from a man aged 45-65 years who received an inactivated influenza vaccine. Sequenced material: PBMCs from blood, taken 4 to 6 days after vaccination. The chain uses TRBV29-1 and TRBJ2-1, with 12 positions matching TRBD2. The CDR3: CSVETSGRINEQFF. Written as DNA, the CDR3 is TGCAGCGTTGAAACTAGCGGGAGGATCAATGAGCAGTTCTTC.